A single TCR beta chain is shown here with its context. The target antigen is unknown. The data were taken from a study of T cells in Graves' hyperthyroidism and ophthalmopathy. Study information: Peripheral blood draws took place at initial diagnosis, ahead of any treatment.

V lost 9 bases and J lost 3, with 16 bases in between. This CDR3 has 14 amino acids. Germline CDR1 is MNHEY and CDR2 is SMNVEV (reference sequence). The CDR3 regions of TCR beta were amplified from RNA transcripts. When the TCR CDR3 underwent first-round RT-PCR, the HTBI primer set was used. TCRdb ran MiXCR on the multiplex PCR reads and lists one entry per CDR3 protein. The repertoire holds fewer than 700,000 distinct CDR3 sequences, with 15% to 20% as singletons. Study results and caveats: Separation of ophthalmopathy from stable hyperthyroidism was achieved by a 13 V-J model.

Patients affected by ophthalmopathy presented a Clinical Activity Score of at least 3, a NOSPECS grade of at least 4, and disease duration below 3 months. Clinical symptoms, serum thyroxine and TRAb, thyroid ultrasound and orbital computed tomography were used for the diagnoses. This rearrangement joins TRBV27 to TRBJ2-3; D may be TRBD2 (5 bases). The sample taken for sequencing was blood. This sequence was found in a woman under 30 with Graves' ophthalmopathy. In nucleotides, the CDR3 is TGTGCCAGTAGTCCACTAGGATGGACAGATACGCAGTATTTT. Amino acid sequence: CASSPLGWTDTQYF.